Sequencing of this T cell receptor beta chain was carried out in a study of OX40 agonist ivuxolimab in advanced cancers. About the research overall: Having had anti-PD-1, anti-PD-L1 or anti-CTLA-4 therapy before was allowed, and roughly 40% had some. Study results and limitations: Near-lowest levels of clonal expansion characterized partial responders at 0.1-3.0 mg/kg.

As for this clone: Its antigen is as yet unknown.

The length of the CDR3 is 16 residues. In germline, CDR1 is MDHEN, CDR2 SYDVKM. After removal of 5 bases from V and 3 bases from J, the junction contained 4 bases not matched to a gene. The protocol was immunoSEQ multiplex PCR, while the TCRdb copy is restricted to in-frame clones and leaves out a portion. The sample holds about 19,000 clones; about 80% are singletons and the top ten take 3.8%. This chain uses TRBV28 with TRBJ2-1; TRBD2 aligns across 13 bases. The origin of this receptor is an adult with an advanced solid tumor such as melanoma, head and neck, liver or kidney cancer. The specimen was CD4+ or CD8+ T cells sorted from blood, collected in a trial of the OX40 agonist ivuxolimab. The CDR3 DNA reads TGTGCCAGCAGTCCCTGGACTAGCGGGAGCTACAATGAGCAGTTCTTC. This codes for CASSPWTSGSYNEQFF.